The text below deals with one T cell receptor (beta chain). Its antigen remains unidentified. The time point denotes: cycle 4 day 1 (C4D1), after 6 weeks of nivolumab. Brentuximab vedotin exposure varied, and every patient relapsed after autologous stem cell transplantation. Responses achieved at best were complete response, partial response or progressive disease. Some clones are missing from TCRdb's copy, which holds only in-frame ones; the method was immunoSEQ multiplex PCR. The table lists 15,000 to 20,000 clones, around three quarters of them singletons. The data stem from a study of PD-1 blockade in classical Hodgkin lymphoma. Study-level points and caveats: Unlike CD8+ TCR diversity, which did not rise significantly by C4D1, CD4+ TCR diversity did.

This receptor was taken from a human donor with classical Hodgkin lymphoma. Source: peripheral blood mononuclear cells (PBMCs), taken before the fourth cycle of nivolumab.

CDR3 sequence reads: CASSPPNRVGTDTQYF. Written as DNA, the CDR3 is TGTGCCAGCTCACCACCCAACAGGGTAGGCACAGATACGCAGTATTTT. V usage is TRBV18 and J usage is TRBJ2-3, with TRBD1 as a possible D gene (6 bases). Germline assignment: CDR1 KGHSH and CDR2 LQKENI. V was shortened by 0 bases and J by 1 base, with 11 bases between the two germline ends. CDR3 length equals 16 residues.